Listed below are T cell receptor beta chains from one sample, sequenced in a study of cytomegalovirus exposure and HLA in healthy donors. The assay was immunoSEQ multiplex PCR, and TCRdb's table has in-frame clones only and misses some. The table has about 360,000 clones, just over 85% seen once; the top ten hold around 0.8%. The sample consisted of PBMCs. The receptors come from a woman between 18 and 29 years old in good health and CMV-seronegative. Each CDR3 is given with its conserved first and last residue. The D gene is left open where the match is weak. Size is stated for part of the rows, as once, few or many counts, or as a class when the clone is expanded.

TRBD2	TRBJ2-3	.	TRBV6-1	CASSGTSGSGTDTQYF	TGTGCCAGCAGTGGTACTAGCGGGTCAGGGACAGATACGCAGTATTTT
.	TRBJ1-1	few	TRBV6-1	CASHREGVTEAFF	TGTGCCAGCCACAGGGAGGGTGTGACTGAAGCTTTCTTT
.	TRBJ1-6	.	TRBV11-2	CASSPAFRDINNSPLHF	TGTGCCAGCAGCCCCGCATTCCGGGACATTAATAATTCACCCCTCCACTTT
.	TRBJ1-1	.	TRBV4-2	CASSQAAGVEAFF	TGTGCCAGCAGCCAAGCGGCCGGGGTGGAAGCTTTCTTT
.	TRBJ1-1	once	TRBV30	CAWGPRQGFPGREAFF	TGTGCCTGGGGACCTCGGCAGGGGTTTCCCGGAAGGGAAGCTTTCTTT
.	TRBJ1-2	.	TRBV30	CAWSVAKANSNYGYTF	TGTGCCTGGAGTGTAGCGAAGGCTAACTCTAACTATGGCTACACCTTC
TRBD1	TRBJ1-5	.	TRBV5-8	CASSLARARGLHQPQHF	TGTGCCAGCAGCTTGGCTCGCGCCAGGGGGCTCCATCAGCCCCAGCATTTT
TRBD1	TRBJ2-3	once	TRBV11-2	CASTLLGTASTDTQYF	TGTGCCAGCACCCTCCTGGGGACAGCTAGCACAGATACGCAGTATTTT
TRBD2	TRBJ2-7	.	TRBV27	CAGRADEQYF	TGTGCGGGGAGGGCGGACGAGCAGTACTTC
.	TRBJ1-2	.	TRBV7-9	CASRAGTPYGYTF	TGTGCCAGCAGGGCCGGGACACCCTATGGCTACACCTTC
TRBD1	TRBJ1-2	.	TRBV7-9	CASSFTGGGGYTF	TGTGCCAGCAGCTTCACAGGGGGCGGTGGCTACACCTTC
TRBD1	TRBJ2-7	.	TRBV29-1	CSARDRGYEQYF	TGCAGCGCAAGAGACAGGGGCTACGAGCAGTACTTC
TRBD2	TRBJ2-7	.	TRBV4-1	CASSPRSLLAGGTEQYF	TGCGCCAGCAGCCCCCGGTCCCTACTAGCGGGAGGTACCGAGCAGTACTTC
.	TRBJ1-1	few	TRBV29-1	CSVVGELTEAFF	TGCAGCGTTGTAGGGGAATTGACTGAAGCTTTCTTT
.	TRBJ1-5	.	TRBV19	CASSEEGRRQPQHF	TGTGCCAGTAGTGAGGAGGGGCGCCGGCAGCCCCAGCATTTT
TRBD1	TRBJ2-7	.	TRBV5-1	CASSLGGTVSYEQYF	TGCGCCAGCAGCTTGGGAGGGACAGTCTCCTACGAGCAGTACTTC
.	TRBJ2-3	once	TRBV28	CASSFRVRLGVTQYF	TGTGCCAGCAGTTTCAGGGTTAGGTTAGGGGTTACGCAGTATTTT
.	TRBJ1-2	once	TRBV28	CASSLSGAGVPYGYTF	TGTGCCAGCAGTTTATCAGGTGCAGGGGTCCCCTATGGCTACACCTTC
.	TRBJ1-1	.	TRBV10-1	CASSELAGEAGDTEAFF	TGCGCCAGCAGTGAGCTTGCAGGGGAAGCTGGGGACACTGAAGCTTTCTTT
.	TRBJ2-5	.	TRBV4-2	CASSQEEIYGSGLGETQYF	TGTGCCAGCAGCCAGGAAGAAATCTACGGGAGCGGGTTGGGAGAGACCCAGTACTTC
TRBD2	TRBJ2-3	.	TRBV27	CASSSLAGSTDTQYF	TGTGCCAGCAGTTCCCTAGCGGGGAGCACAGATACGCAGTATTTT
TRBD2	TRBJ2-7	.	TRBV7-2	CASSWRTSASYEQYF	TGTGCCAGCAGCTGGAGGACTAGCGCCTCCTACGAGCAGTACTTC
TRBD1	TRBJ1-5	.	TRBV28	CASSPGGSGSNQPQHF	TGTGCCAGCAGCCCAGGGGGCTCAGGGAGCAATCAGCCCCAGCATTTT
TRBD2	TRBJ2-1	once	TRBV5-8	CASIFGTSGYNEQFF	TGTGCCAGCATCTTTGGGACTAGCGGCTACAATGAGCAGTTCTTC
TRBD2	TRBJ2-7	.	TRBV5-8	CASSSRLAVIYEQYF	TGTGCCAGCAGTTCAAGACTAGCGGTGATCTACGAGCAGTACTTC
.	TRBJ1-1	.	TRBV5-8	CASSLEGEAEAFF	TGTGCCAGCAGCTTGGAAGGGGAAGCTGAAGCTTTCTTT
.	TRBJ1-6	.	TRBV5-5	CASSLGQYNSPLHF	TGTGCCAGCAGCTTAGGACAGTATAATTCACCCCTCCACTTT
.	TRBJ1-1	.	TRBV11-2	CASSPVTEAFF	TGTGCCAGCAGCCCGGTCACTGAAGCTTTCTTT
.	TRBJ1-4	.	TRBV5-4	CASSSRQADDGTNEKLFF	TGTGCCAGCAGCTCCCGACAGGCGGACGACGGAACTAATGAAAAACTGTTTTTT
.	TRBJ2-7	few	TRBV18	CASSPSRDEQYF	TGTGCCAGCTCACCATCCAGGGACGAGCAGTACTTC
.	TRBJ1-5	once	TRBV9	CASSPLPGMGQPQHF	TGTGCCAGCAGCCCCCTCCCAGGAATGGGTCAGCCCCAGCATTTT
.	TRBJ1-6	.	TRBV27	CASSDSLSSYNSPLHF	TGTGCCAGCAGTGACAGTTTGAGCTCCTATAATTCACCCCTCCACTTT
TRBD2	TRBJ2-1	.	TRBV7-2	CASSLTREAGNEQFF	TGTGCCAGCAGCTTAACGCGGGAGGCAGGGAATGAGCAGTTCTTC
.	TRBJ2-7	.	TRBV7-2	CASSLDSRDEQYF	TGTGCCAGCAGCTTAGATTCTCGGGACGAGCAGTACTTC
TRBD2	TRBJ2-7	.	TRBV7-2	CASSLLAGVTGEQYF	TGTGCCAGCAGCTTACTAGCGGGAGTTACGGGCGAGCAGTACTTC
.	TRBJ1-1	.	TRBV18	CASFGQGASEAFF	TGTGCCAGCTTTGGTCAGGGCGCCTCTGAAGCTTTCTTT
.	TRBJ2-1	.	TRBV5-6	CASSLTGMYNEQFF	TGTGCCAGCAGCTTGACAGGGATGTACAATGAGCAGTTCTTC
.	TRBJ2-7	.	TRBV7-9	CASSLPDRKVYEQYF	TGTGCCAGCAGCCTACCCGACAGGAAGGTCTACGAGCAGTACTTC
TRBD2	TRBJ2-6	.	TRBV13	CASSPTGGAGANVLTF	TGTGCCAGCAGCCCAACGGGGGGTGCCGGGGCCAACGTCCTGACTTTC
.	TRBJ1-3	.	TRBV2	CASSAGPSGNTIYF	TGTGCCAGCAGTGCAGGTCCCTCTGGAAACACCATATATTTT
.	TRBJ2-1	many	TRBV6-1	CASSELVGHSYNEQFF	TGTGCCAGCAGTGAACTTGTGGGACACTCCTACAATGAGCAGTTCTTC
TRBD1	TRBJ1-2	.	TRBV13	CASSLGQGVIDYGYTF	TGTGCCAGCAGCTTAGGCCAGGGGGTGATAGACTATGGCTACACCTTC